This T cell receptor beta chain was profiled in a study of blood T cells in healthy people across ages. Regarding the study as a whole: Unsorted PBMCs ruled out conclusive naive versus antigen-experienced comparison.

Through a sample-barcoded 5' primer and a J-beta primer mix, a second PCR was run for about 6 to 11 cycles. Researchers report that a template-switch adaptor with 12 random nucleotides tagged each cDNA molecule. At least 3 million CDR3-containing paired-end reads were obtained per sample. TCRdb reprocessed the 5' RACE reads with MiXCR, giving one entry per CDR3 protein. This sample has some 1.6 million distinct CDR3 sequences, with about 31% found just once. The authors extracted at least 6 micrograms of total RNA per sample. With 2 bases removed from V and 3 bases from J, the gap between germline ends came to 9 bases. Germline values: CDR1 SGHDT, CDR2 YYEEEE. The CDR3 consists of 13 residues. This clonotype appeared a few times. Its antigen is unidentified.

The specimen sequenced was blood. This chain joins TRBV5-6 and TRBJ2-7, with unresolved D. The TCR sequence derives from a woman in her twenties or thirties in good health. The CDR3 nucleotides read TGTGCCAGCAGCTTCGGCAGTAACTACGAGCAGTACTTC. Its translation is CASSFGSNYEQYF.